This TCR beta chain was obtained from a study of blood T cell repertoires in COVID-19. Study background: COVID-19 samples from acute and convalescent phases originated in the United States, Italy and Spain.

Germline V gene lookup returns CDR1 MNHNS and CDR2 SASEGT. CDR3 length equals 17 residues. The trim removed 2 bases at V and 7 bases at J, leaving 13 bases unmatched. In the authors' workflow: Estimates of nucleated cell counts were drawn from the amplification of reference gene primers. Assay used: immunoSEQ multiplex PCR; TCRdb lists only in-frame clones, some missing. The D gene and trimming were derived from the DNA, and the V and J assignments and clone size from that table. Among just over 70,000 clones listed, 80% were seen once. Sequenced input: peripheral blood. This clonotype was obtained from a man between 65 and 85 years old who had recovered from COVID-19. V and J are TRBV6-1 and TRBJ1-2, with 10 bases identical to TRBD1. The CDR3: CASSEWGAGQGLSGYTF. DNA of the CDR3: TGTGCCAGCAGTGAATGGGGAGCGGGACAGGGGCTCTCTGGCTACACCTTC.